This T cell receptor (beta chain) was captured in a study of beta chain features in type 1 diabetes (dated 2018 in TCRdb). Concerning the study at large: Mean age, gender distribution, total cell number and subset yield were not different between patients and healthy donors. A total of approximately 110,000,000 sorted cells were examined across all samples, and a strong correlation was observed between cell number per subset and RNA yield. The study compared TCRB repertoires of sorted circulating CD4+ T cell subsets between recently diagnosed type 1 diabetes patients and matched healthy donors. Regulatory and stem cell-like memory subsets were obtained from only 8 patients and about eight healthy donors, while naive and central memory subsets were obtained from all 28 donors. On the study overall, not on this receptor specifically: HLA sub-analyses involved small numbers of individuals, so any influence of HLA type on TCRB rearrangement remained unresolved. Sequencing cDNA rather than genomic DNA could over-represent highly expressing activated cells, although activation and CD3 levels did not differ between groups. Patients with type 1 diabetes made fewer insertions and deleted more nucleotides at VDJ recombination sites, implying thymic rearrangement abnormalities. Naive, central memory and regulatory TCRB repertoires appeared more similar among patients than among healthy donors. PCR may preferentially amplify shorter templates, but because patient and control samples were amplified and corrected together, any resulting skew would affect both groups equally. A moderate but significant shortening of TCRB CDR3 length was observed in type 1 diabetes patients in all four CD4+ subsets.

Ends trimmed: V by 0 bases, J by 3 bases; bases unmatched to a gene: 6. The CDR3 goes from the cysteine to the phenylalanine over 15 residues. Only the CDR3 DNA stays, 45 bases, in frame from base 1. CDR1 and CDR2, per the germline V gene, are SGDLS and YYNGEE. Each donor gave one peripheral blood draw, averaging approximately 110 mL, which was collected into heparinised tubes. Using a panel that included CD45RO, CCR7, CD25, CD127, CD95 and CD27, naive, central memory, regulatory and stem cell-like memory CD4+ T cells were sorted on a BD FACSAria II. A purity above 95% was achieved for all sorted populations. PBMCs were separated immediately by Lymphoprep density gradient centrifugation and were stained directly, without being cultured. So that batch effects would be minimized, each experiment stained and sorted samples in pairs, pairing one healthy donor with one patient. The entire amount of isolated RNA was reverse transcribed using the High Capacity cDNA Reverse Transcription Kit, so the sequenced TCRB transcripts were expressed ones. Naive, central memory and regulatory T cell samples underwent deep immunoSEQ sequencing, averaging about 3.57 million total reads per sample. Sorted cells were lysed in RLT buffer and RNA was extracted with DNase-treated RNeasy Micro or Mini kits, depending on cell number. To prevent cross-contamination, every cell subset was processed on its own, while patient and healthy donor samples were processed together. TCRB sequences were amplified from cDNA with the immunoSEQ multiplex PCR, producing 87-bp fragments spanning the CDR3 region. The amplicons were sequenced using the Illumina HiSeq platform. Per the source publication's procedure: Synthetic template baselines were used to correct PCR bias computationally, reads within Hamming distance 2 were collapsed, and singletons that could not be merged were discarded. Reads were aligned to IMGT to assign V, D and J genes, CDR3 length, and insertions or deletions at six rearrangement sites. Clonotype counts were normalized to sorted cell number within each subset before computing true diversity and Gini coefficients with the tcR R package. Repertoire sharing was quantified using the overlap coefficient calculated on TCRB nucleotide sequences. The table was pulled from immuneACCESS by TCRdb, which kept in-frame rearrangements only. Such tables lose some clones; where checked, under half of the loss comes from unresolved V genes, and the rest has no known cause. Clone size and the V and J calls come from that table; the DNA yielded D and trimming. For this sample there are a few hundred thousand clones; 25% to 30% appear just once. The ten top clones hold roughly 4% of the sample.

Points on this clone: Its antigen specificity is not known. No much larger clone exists at a distance of one base, and base qualities are not known.

The chain was built from TRBV9 and TRBJ2-7; TRBD2 matches 7 bases in the middle. The TCR comes from a man aged 25 to 45 in good health. The sequencing sample was made of central memory CD4+ T cells from blood. Read as DNA, the sequence is TGTGCCAGCAGCGTAGAGGCTAGCGGATTCTACGAGCAGTACTTC. Its protein product is CASSVEASGFYEQYF. Outside the CDR3, residues come from the reference TRBV9 and TRBJ2-7 proteins, so the full variable domain is: DSGVTQTPKHLITATGQRVTLRCSPRSGDLSVYWYQQSLDQGLQFLIQYYNGEERAKGNILERFSAQQFPDLHSELNLSSLELGDSALYFCASSVEASGFYEQYFGPGTRLTVT.